This TCR beta chain was found in a study of blood T cell repertoires in COVID-19. Study-wide context: Samples came from the United States, Italy and Spain, spanning acute and convalescent COVID-19.

Methods used by the authors: Estimates of nucleated cell counts were drawn from the amplification of reference gene primers. Generated by immunoSEQ multiplex PCR, the TCRdb table keeps only in-frame clones and is missing some. The V and J calls and clone size were taken over from that table, and D and trimming were inferred from the DNA. The sample records around 250,000 clones, about 87% being singletons. Per germline, CDR1 SGHVS and CDR2 FNYEAQ. V shed 1 base, J shed 4 bases, and the junction held 7 bases outside the gene matches. The CDR3 loop spans 16 amino acids. This chain joins TRBV7-6 and TRBJ1-3; TRBD1 matches at 7 bases. Material for sequencing was peripheral blood. The source is a woman between 65 and 79 years old with active or convalescent COVID-19. DNA for the CDR3: TGTGCCAGCAGCTTAGAGAACCGGGACAGAGGAAACACCATATATTTT. The encoded protein is CASSLENRDRGNTIYF. The full variable domain, with the rest looked up from reference TRBV7-6 and TRBJ1-3, is GAGVSQSPRYKVTKRGQDVALRCDPISGHVSLYWYRQALGQGPEFLTYFNYEAQQDKSGLPNDRFSAERPEGSISTLTIQRTEQRDSAMYRCASSLENRDRGNTIYFGEGSWLTVV.